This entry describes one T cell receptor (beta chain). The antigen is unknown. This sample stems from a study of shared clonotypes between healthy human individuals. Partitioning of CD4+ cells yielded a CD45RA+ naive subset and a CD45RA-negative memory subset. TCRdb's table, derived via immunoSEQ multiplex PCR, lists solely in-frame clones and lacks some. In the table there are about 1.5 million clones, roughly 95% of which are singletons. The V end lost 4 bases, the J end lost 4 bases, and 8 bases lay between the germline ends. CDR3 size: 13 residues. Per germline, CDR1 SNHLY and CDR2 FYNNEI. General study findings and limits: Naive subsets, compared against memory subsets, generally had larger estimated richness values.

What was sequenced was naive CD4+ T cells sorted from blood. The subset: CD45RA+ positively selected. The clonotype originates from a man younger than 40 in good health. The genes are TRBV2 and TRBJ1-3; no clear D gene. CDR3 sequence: CASSGPGGNTIYF. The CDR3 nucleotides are TGTGCCAGCAGTGGCCCGGGAGGAAACACCATATATTTT.